The 29 T cell receptor beta chains presented below share a single source sample, sequenced in a study of control samples from healthy donors and cancer patients. Some clones are missing from TCRdb's copy, which holds only in-frame ones; the method was immunoSEQ multiplex PCR. The data contain some 170,000 clones, around 94% of them seen just once; the ten biggest clones take up about 14%. Sequenced input: PBMCs. All receptors derive from a man between 60 and 70 years old with colorectal cancer.

The gene calls are TRBV6-1 and TRBJ2-1, with TRBD2 matching 8 bases. V trimming: 1 base; J trimming: 4 bases; junction bases outside the gene matches: 6. This CDR3 has 16 amino acids. Germline-derived CDR1 and CDR2 are MNHNS and SASEGT. DNA for the CDR3: TGTGCCAGCAGTGAAGTTAACAGCGGGGGTTACAATGAGCAGTTCTTC. Protein: CASSEVNSGGYNEQFF.

With respect to this clone: At the DNA level, this CDR3 is encoded by other sequences in the same sample as well. The chain has TRBV30 and TRBJ1-5; D ambiguous. Germline V gene sequence: CDR1 GTSNPN, CDR2 SVGIG (reference sequence). This CDR3 is 13 amino acids long. The V end lost 0 bases, the J end lost 0 bases, and 3 bases lay between the germline ends. CDR3 sequence (DNA): TGTGCCTGGAGTGTTAATAGCAATCAGCCCCAGCATTTT. Translating it yields CAWSVNSNQPQHF.

The V gene is TRBV24-1, the J gene TRBJ1-5; the D is unclear. The CDR3 length is 12 residues. The V gene lost 5 bases and the J gene lost 7 bases, with 8 bases spanning the gap. Germline values: CDR1 KGHDR, CDR2 SFDVKD. The CDR3, as DNA: TGTGCCACCAGTGGCCCGGGCCAGCCCCAGCATTTT. It encodes CATSGPGQPQHF.

The chain employs TRBV19 and TRBJ2-6, with TRBD1 matching 8 bases. The CDR3 consists of 17 residues. Germline CDR1 and CDR2: LNHDA and SQIVND (reference sequence). The junction had 7 bases not matched to a gene; V was cut back by 6 bases and J by 0 bases. This CDR3 is CASRPGTGSSGANVLTF. The CDR3 bases are TGTGCCAGTAGGCCCGGGACAGGAAGCTCTGGGGCCAACGTCCTGACTTTC.

The chain has TRBV10-1 and TRBJ2-1; D may match TRBD1 or TRBD2 (7 bases each). Between the trimmed V and J ends, which lost 4 bases and 4 bases, there was a span of 17 bases. CDR1 is WNHNN and CDR2 is SYGVQD in the germline V gene (reference sequence). The CDR3 has 16 amino acids. The CDR3: CASSGSGTAGYNEQFF. The CDR3 region has the DNA TGCGCCAGCAGTGGATCCGGGACAGCGGGGTACAATGAGCAGTTCTTC.

The chain joins TRBV2 to TRBJ2-5; 9 bases fit TRBD2. This CDR3 has 14 amino acids. Germline CDR1 and CDR2: SNHLY and FYNNEI. The junction had 6 bases not matched to a gene; V was cut back by 6 bases and J by 4 bases. Here the CDR3 reads CASSPLAGPETQYF. The CDR3 nucleotides are TGTGCCAGCAGCCCACTAGCGGGTCCAGAGACCCAGTACTTC.

The chain couples TRBV11-2 to TRBJ2-3; 16 bases are shared with TRBD2. This CDR3 spans 16 amino acids. The V gene's germline CDR1 is SGHAT and CDR2 FQNNGV. With V trimmed by 4 bases and J by 4 bases, 2 bases remained unmatched. CDR3 sequence: CASSSGTSGGADTQYF. CDR3 coding DNA: TGTGCCAGCAGCTCTGGGACTAGCGGGGGGGCAGATACGCAGTATTTT.

The chain combines TRBV4-1 with TRBJ2-7, with 10 positions matching TRBD1. V trimming: 6 bases; J trimming: 5 bases; junction bases outside the gene matches: 10. Germline values: CDR1 MGHRA, CDR2 YSYEKL. CDR3 length: 15 residues. CDR3 sequence: CASSRSGQGTDEQYF. CDR3 coding DNA: TGCGCCAGCAGTCGCTCGGGACAGGGGACCGACGAGCAGTACTTC.

In its sample, this clone was seen a few times. V is TRBV10-3 and J is TRBJ1-6; 9 bases map to TRBD1. V was clipped by 2 bases and J by 9 bases; unmatched bases: 8. The CDR3 sequence is 16 residues long. Germline V CDR1 and CDR2: ENHRY, SYGVKD. DNA for the CDR3: TGTGCCATCAGTGAGAACCGGGACAGGGTATCTTCACCCCTCCACTTT. Protein sequence: CAISENRDRVSSPLHF.

The rearrangement links TRBV18 to TRBJ1-2; D remains ambiguous. The CDR3 extends over 14 amino acids. Germline values: CDR1 KGHSH, CDR2 LQKENI. V was trimmed by 4 bases and J by 2 bases, leaving 11 bases between them. CDR3 loop: CASSQARTNYGYTF. The CDR3 DNA reads as TGTGCCAGCTCACAAGCCAGGACCAACTATGGCTACACCTTC.

This sequence joins TRBV18 and TRBJ2-7, with D hard to call. Between the trimmed V and J ends, which lost 6 bases and 3 bases, there was a span of 12 bases. This CDR3 comprises 13 residues. Germline V gives CDR1 KGHSH, CDR2 LQKENI. CDR3 DNA: TGTGCCAGCTCGCCCACAAAAGACTACGAGCAGTACTTC. As protein: CASSPTKDYEQYF.

The V gene is TRBV11-2, the J gene TRBJ1-2; D is perhaps TRBD1 (6 bases). The CDR3 has 13 amino acids. Germline-derived CDR1 and CDR2 are SGHAT and FQNNGV. V dropped 4 bases and J dropped 4 bases, with 10 bases sitting between them. DNA of the CDR3: TGTGCCAGCAGCTCAGACAGGACCTATGGCTACACCTTC. Translating it yields CASSSDRTYGYTF.

V gene TRBV19 combines with J gene TRBJ1-5; 8 bases are shared with TRBD1. The trim removed 9 bases at V and 4 bases at J, leaving 5 bases unmatched. Germline loops: CDR1 LNHDA, CDR2 SQIVND (reference sequence). CDR3 size: 13 residues. CDR3: CASRDRTNQPQHF. The DNA for the CDR3 is TGTGCCAGCCGGGACAGGACTAATCAGCCCCAGCATTTT.

The chain is built from TRBV3-1 (or the pseudogene TRBV3-2) and TRBJ2-2, with 7 bases fitting TRBD2. The trim removed 8 bases at V and 2 bases at J, leaving 11 bases unmatched. The CDR3 has 16 amino acids. Per the germline V gene, CDR1 is LGHDT and CDR2 is YNNKEL (reference sequence). The CDR3: CASPYWGLSNTGELFF. The CDR3 bases are TGTGCCAGCCCGTATTGGGGACTATCAAACACCGGGGAGCTGTTTTTT.

The rearrangement links TRBV7-9 to TRBJ2-7, with 10 positions matching TRBD1. The CDR3 spans 14 residues. Germline V CDR1 and CDR2: SEHNR, FQNEAQ (reference sequence). The V gene end was trimmed by 4 bases and the J gene end by 2 bases; junction bases not matched to a gene: 2. The CDR3 region has the DNA TGTGCCAGCAGCTCCGGGACAGGGGCCTACGAGCAGTACTTC. Translation gives CASSSGTGAYEQYF.

Only one count was recorded for this clone. This rearrangement joins TRBV4-2 to TRBJ2-1, with 12 nucleotides matching TRBD2. Looked up from germline, CDR1 is LGHNA and CDR2 is YNFKEQ. The CDR3 consists of 16 residues. The V gene end was trimmed by 0 bases and the J gene end by 6 bases; junction bases not matched to a gene: 3. CDR3 sequence reads: CASSQEPSGGGNEQFF. CDR3 nucleotides: TGTGCCAGCAGCCAAGAACCTAGCGGGGGGGGCAATGAGCAGTTCTTC.

The CDR3 spells CASSGGQGREKTQYF. DNA for the CDR3: TGTGCCAGCAGCGGGGGACAGGGCCGGGAAAAGACCCAGTACTTC. This chain uses TRBV5-4 with TRBJ2-5; 9 nucleotides align to TRBD1. The junction had 10 bases not matched to a gene; V was cut back by 4 bases and J by 6 bases. CDR1 is SGHNT and CDR2 is YYREEE in the germline V gene (reference sequence). The CDR3 is 15 amino acids.

This chain joins TRBV16 and TRBJ1-5, with no clear D. The V and J ends lost 4 bases and 8 bases respectively, with 12 bases between them. The CDR3 length is 13 residues. Per germline, CDR1 KGHSY and CDR2 FQNENV. The CDR3 coding sequence is TGTGCCAGCAGCCCCATATCGATGGAGCCCCAGCATTTT. Protein: CASSPISMEPQHF.

The chain links TRBV18 to TRBJ1-2; D might be TRBD1 (5 bases). Germline V gives CDR1 KGHSH, CDR2 LQKENI. The V and J ends lost 0 bases and 5 bases respectively, with 10 bases between them. The CDR3 is 14 residues long. The CDR3 protein is CASSPPSREYGYTF. The CDR3 DNA sequence: TGTGCCAGCTCACCACCCAGCAGGGAGTATGGCTACACCTTC. Full variable domain (outside the CDR3, taken from reference TRBV18 and TRBJ1-2): NAGVMQNPRHLVRRRGQEARLRCSPMKGHSHVYWYRQLPEEGLKFMVYLQKENIIDESGMPKERFSAEFPKEGPSILRIQQVVRGDSAAYFCASSPPSREYGYTFGSGTRLTVV.

This clone was detected only once. CDR3 coding DNA: TGTGCCAGCACCGAAGGGACAGATGGCTATGGCTACACCTTC. It is translated as CASTEGTDGYGYTF. This chain connects TRBV6-5 to TRBJ1-2, with 7 bases fitting TRBD1. Per germline, CDR1 MNHEY and CDR2 SVGAGI. The CDR3 is 14 amino acids. Unmatched junction bases numbered 9, after V lost 7 bases and J lost 4 bases.

The rearrangement joins TRBV30 to TRBJ1-5; the match to TRBD1 covers 9 bases. Germline assignment: CDR1 GTSNPN and CDR2 SVGIG (reference sequence). J gave up 2 bases and V 1 base, and 12 bases lay outside the gene matches. The CDR3 totals 18 residues. The CDR3 coding sequence is TGTGCCTGGAGTGCTTCCCTTACAGGGGGCTATGGCAATCAGCCCCAGCATTTT. Protein sequence: CAWSASLTGGYGNQPQHF.

The V gene is TRBV9, the J gene TRBJ1-6; D possibly corresponds to TRBD1 (5 bases). The germline V gene encodes CDR1 SGDLS and CDR2 YYNGEE. Trimming shortened V by 2 bases and J by 4 bases, and 10 bases separated the two germline ends. CDR3 length equals 15 residues. CDR3 amino acids: CASSVSGLYNSPLHF. CDR3 bases: TGTGCCAGCAGCGTGTCAGGGCTGTATAATTCACCCCTCCACTTT.

With respect to this clone: The junction shows a germline mismatch at one end, possibly a read error. This chain joins TRBV5-5 and TRBJ1-4; 8 nucleotides match TRBD1. The CDR3 spans 20 residues. CDR1 and CDR2 (germline): SGHKS, YYEKEE (reference sequence). The CDR3: CASRLGGQALPLAANEKLFF. The CDR3 nucleotides are TGTGCCAGCAGATTGGGGGGACAGGCGCTCCCTTTAGCGGCTAATGAAAAACTGTTTTTT.

This rearrangement joins TRBV5-6 to TRBJ2-7, with TRBD1 matching over 8 bases. V shed 3 bases, J shed 2 bases, and the junction held 7 bases outside the gene matches. Germline lookup yields CDR1 SGHDT and CDR2 YYEEEE. The CDR3 is 15 amino acids. The CDR3 protein is CASSSRQGLTYEQYF. The CDR3 DNA reads TGTGCCAGCAGCTCTCGACAGGGGCTCACCTACGAGCAGTACTTC.

The V call is TRBV30, the J call TRBJ1-5; unclear D gene. The V gene lost 1 base and the J gene lost 5 bases, with 9 bases spanning the gap. Germline CDR1 GTSNPN, CDR2 SVGIG (reference sequence). The CDR3 sequence is 13 residues long. CDR3 sequence: CAWSDGGHQPQHF. Written as DNA, the CDR3 is TGTGCCTGGAGTGACGGAGGCCATCAGCCCCAGCATTTT.

The chain joins TRBV5-1 to TRBJ2-5; D is undetermined. Germline loops: CDR1 SGHRS, CDR2 YFSETQ. Trimming shortened V by 2 bases and J by 3 bases, and 8 bases separated the two germline ends. CDR3 length equals 13 residues. Here the CDR3 reads CASSFGVEETQYF. The CDR3 DNA reads TGCGCCAGCAGCTTTGGGGTGGAAGAGACCCAGTACTTC. The full variable domain, rest sourced from reference TRBV5-1 and TRBJ2-5, is KAGVTQTPRYLIKTRGQQVTLSCSPISGHRSVSWYQQTPGQGLQFLFEYFSETQRNKGNFPGRFSGRQFSNSRSEMNVSTLELGDSALYLCASSFGVEETQYFGPGTRLLVL.

This chain uses TRBV11-2 with TRBJ2-3; 7 nucleotides line up with TRBD2. This CDR3 has 17 residues. Germline loops: CDR1 SGHAT, CDR2 FQNNGV. The ends lost 1 base at V and 3 bases at J; junction bases unmatched: 10. The CDR3, as DNA: TGTGCCAGCAGCTTAGCACCTCGCGGGGGAGGGACAGATACGCAGTATTTT. This gives the protein CASSLAPRGGGTDTQYF.

J is TRBJ1-1 and V is TRBV6-4; 9 bases line up with TRBD1. This CDR3 has 18 amino acids. From germline, CDR1 is MRHNA and CDR2 SNTAGT. The junction had 15 bases not matched to a gene; V was cut back by 7 bases and J by 0 bases. CDR3 nucleotides: TGTGCCAGCAATACTTATGCTAGACGGGACAGGGTGAACACTGAAGCTTTCTTT. Amino acid sequence: CASNTYARRDRVNTEAFF.

The rearrangement joins TRBV11-2 to TRBJ1-5, with D uncertain. V was clipped by 5 bases and J by 6 bases, with 11 bases between them. The CDR3 contains 13 residues. CDR1 and CDR2 from the germline V gene are SGHAT and FQNNGV. CDR3 in DNA: TGTGCCAGCAGCCGAGGGTTCGGTCAGCCCCAGCATTTT. Amino acid sequence: CASSRGFGQPQHF.